These 5 T cell receptor beta chains originate from one sample sequenced in a study of vaccination effects on CD4 cells after COVID-19. Investigators separated out CD4+ T cells once about eleven days of culture had passed. Vaccination of participants consisted of two doses of either the BNT162b2 or mRNA-1273 vaccine. These receptors have no known antigen. The table came from immunoSEQ multiplex PCR; TCRdb's copy has only in-frame clones and leaves some out. The repertoire holds about 57,000 clones, with about four fifths as singletons. The specimen comprised CD4+ T cells from PBMCs cultured without peptide, sampled after COVID-19 vaccination. The source is a human donor who received a COVID-19 vaccine.

The chain couples TRBV9 to TRBJ2-2; TRBD1 agrees at 8 bases. Germline CDR1 SGDLS, CDR2 YYNGEE. The ends lost 0 bases at V and 6 bases at J; junction bases unmatched: 7. The CDR3 totals 16 residues. This chain's CDR3 is CASSVVSQGAAGELFF. CDR3 DNA: TGTGCCAGCAGCGTAGTATCCCAGGGGGCGGCCGGGGAGCTGTTTTTT.

V is TRBV29-1 and J is TRBJ2-5; D unclear. Trimming took 6 bases from V and 1 from J, leaving 12 bases between them. This CDR3 contains 13 residues. Per germline, CDR1 SQVTM and CDR2 ANQGSEA. The CDR3 here is CSVKEHIQETQYF. The CDR3 nucleotides read TGCAGCGTGAAAGAGCATATCCAAGAGACCCAGTACTTC.

The genes are TRBV5-1 and TRBJ1-5; 7 bases map to TRBD1. V was pared by 0 bases and J by 2 bases, with 2 bases of the junction left unmatched. CDR1 and CDR2 from the germline V gene are SGHRS and YFSETQ. The CDR3 runs 15 residues. CDR3 coding DNA: TGCGCCAGCAGCTTGGGCGGACAGGGCAATCAGCCCCAGCATTTT. Amino acid sequence: CASSLGGQGNQPQHF.

The chain combines TRBV30 with TRBJ1-6; 8 bases are shared with TRBD1. CDR1 and CDR2 (germline): GTSNPN, SVGIG (reference sequence). V trimming: 2 bases; J trimming: 6 bases; junction bases outside the gene matches: 6. The CDR3 totals 15 residues. DNA of the CDR3: TGTGCCTGGAGTCGGATAGACAGGGGTAATTCACCCCTCCACTTT. Residues: CAWSRIDRGNSPLHF.

The chain recombines TRBV28 with TRBJ2-2; 8 bases are shared with TRBD2. The CDR3 extends over 14 amino acids. J gave up 0 bases and V 7 bases, and 1 base lay outside the gene matches. CDR1 is MDHEN, CDR2 SYDVKM, per germline. Here the CDR3 DNA reads TGTGCCAGCAAACTAGCGGCGAACACCGGGGAGCTGTTTTTT. It specifies CASKLAANTGELFF.